This T cell receptor (beta chain) was identified during a study of metastatic and nonmetastatic thyroid tumors. Across the whole study: The authors compared repertoires across blood and tumor or nodule tissue from malignant and benign thyroid patients. General observations from the study: Relative to benign nodules, malignant thyroid tumors were reportedly characterized by significantly elevated TCR beta diversity in blood and tumor.

This clone was seen a handful of times. The target antigen is unknown. Original analysis: The study's classifier, a distant-metastasis tool for papillary thyroid cancer, was built using CDR3 differences across clinicopathological groups. TCRdb re-called the PCR reads with MiXCR. Here the V and J calls rest on TCRdb's processing, not on the authors' analysis. Of around 30,000 clones in the sample, 10% to 14% were seen once. Trimming removed 5 bases from V and 9 bases from J, with 20 bases in between. Germline CDR1 reads LNHDA; CDR2 reads SQIVND (reference sequence). This CDR3 has 14 residues. Patients underwent thyroid surgery, and none had received any treatment before it.

The sample taken for sequencing was blood. V is TRBV19 and J is TRBJ2-7; TRBD1 might be the D (6 bases). The source is a female donor with papillary thyroid cancer or a benign thyroid nodule (not recorded which). Some clones in this sample may be carry-over from other donors' samples. The CDR3 bases are TGTGCCAGTAGTGCTACAGGGATGTCTATGGGGCAGTACTTC. Translating it yields CASSATGMSMGQYF.